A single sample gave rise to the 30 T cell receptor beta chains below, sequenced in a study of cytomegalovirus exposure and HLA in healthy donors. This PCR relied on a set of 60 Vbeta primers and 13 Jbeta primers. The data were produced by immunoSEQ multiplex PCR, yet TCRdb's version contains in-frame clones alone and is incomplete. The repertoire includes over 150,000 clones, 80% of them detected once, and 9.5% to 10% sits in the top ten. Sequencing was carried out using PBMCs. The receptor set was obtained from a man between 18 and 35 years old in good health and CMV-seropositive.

CDR3 residues: CASSLGGTSGRGTDTQYF. CDR3 nucleotides: TGTGCCAGCAGCTTAGGCGGGACTAGCGGGAGGGGTACAGATACGCAGTATTTT. This sequence joins TRBV11-2 and TRBJ2-3; 16 nucleotides agree with TRBD2. The trim removed 1 base at V and 3 bases at J, leaving 4 bases unmatched. The germline gives CDR1 SGHAT, CDR2 FQNNGV. This CDR3 has 18 amino acids.

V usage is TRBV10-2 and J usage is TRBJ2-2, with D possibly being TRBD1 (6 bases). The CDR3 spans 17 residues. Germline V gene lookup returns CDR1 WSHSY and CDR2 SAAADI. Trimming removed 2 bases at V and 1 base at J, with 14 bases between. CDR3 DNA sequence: TGCGCCAGCAGTGAGCCAAGGGACATGATGAACACCGGGGAGCTGTTTTTT. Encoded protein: CASSEPRDMMNTGELFF.

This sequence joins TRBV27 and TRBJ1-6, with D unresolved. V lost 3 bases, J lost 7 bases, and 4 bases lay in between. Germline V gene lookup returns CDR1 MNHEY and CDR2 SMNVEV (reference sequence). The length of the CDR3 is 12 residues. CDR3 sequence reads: CASSFENSPLHF. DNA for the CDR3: TGTGCCAGCAGTTTCGAGAATTCACCCCTCCACTTT.

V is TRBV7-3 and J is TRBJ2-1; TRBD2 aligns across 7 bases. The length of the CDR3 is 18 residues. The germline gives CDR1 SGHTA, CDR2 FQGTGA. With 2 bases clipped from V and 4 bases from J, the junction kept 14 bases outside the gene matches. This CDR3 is CASSLFPSGAQLYNEQFF. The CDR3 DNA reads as TGTGCCAGCAGCTTATTCCCTAGCGGAGCCCAATTGTACAATGAGCAGTTCTTC.

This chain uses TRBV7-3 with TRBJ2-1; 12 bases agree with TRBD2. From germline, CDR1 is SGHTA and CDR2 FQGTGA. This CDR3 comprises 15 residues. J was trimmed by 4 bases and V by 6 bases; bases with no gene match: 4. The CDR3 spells CASSLTSGGYNEQFF. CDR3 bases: TGTGCCAGCAGTTTGACTAGCGGGGGTTACAATGAGCAGTTCTTC.

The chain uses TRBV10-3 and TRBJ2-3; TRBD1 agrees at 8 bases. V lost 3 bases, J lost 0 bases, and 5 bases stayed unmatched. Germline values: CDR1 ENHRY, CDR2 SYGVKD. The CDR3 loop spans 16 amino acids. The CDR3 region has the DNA TGTGCCATCAGTGAACAACACAGGGGGAGCACAGATACGCAGTATTTT. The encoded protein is CAISEQHRGSTDTQYF.

The CDR3, as DNA: TGCGCCAGCAGCTCCACGACAGGGGGCTACGAGCAGTACTTC. Translation: CASSSTTGGYEQYF. The chain uses TRBV5-1 and TRBJ2-7; 9 bases align to TRBD1. The CDR3 runs 14 residues. V was pared by 3 bases and J by 3 bases, with 4 bases of the junction left unmatched. CDR1 SGHRS and CDR2 YFSETQ come from the germline V gene.

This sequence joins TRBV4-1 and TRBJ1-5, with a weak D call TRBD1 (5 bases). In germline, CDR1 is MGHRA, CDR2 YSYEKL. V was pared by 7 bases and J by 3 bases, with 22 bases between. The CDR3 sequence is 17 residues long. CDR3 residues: CASKPNFGGTDNQPQHF. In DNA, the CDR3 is TGCGCCAGCAAGCCGAATTTTGGAGGGACGGACAATCAGCCCCAGCATTTT.

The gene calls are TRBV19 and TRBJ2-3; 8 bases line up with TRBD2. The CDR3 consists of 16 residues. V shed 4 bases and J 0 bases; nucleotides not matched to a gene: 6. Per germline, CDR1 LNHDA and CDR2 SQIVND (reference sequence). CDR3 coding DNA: TGTGCCAGTAGTACACTAGCGGACGCTAGCACAGATACGCAGTATTTT. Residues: CASSTLADASTDTQYF.

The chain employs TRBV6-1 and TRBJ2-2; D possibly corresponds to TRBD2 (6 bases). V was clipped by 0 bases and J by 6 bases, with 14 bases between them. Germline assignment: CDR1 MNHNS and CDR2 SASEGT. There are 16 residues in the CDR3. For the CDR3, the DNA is TGTGCCAGCAGTGAAGCGCGGCGGGATGGTGCCGGGGAGCTGTTTTTT. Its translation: CASSEARRDGAGELFF.

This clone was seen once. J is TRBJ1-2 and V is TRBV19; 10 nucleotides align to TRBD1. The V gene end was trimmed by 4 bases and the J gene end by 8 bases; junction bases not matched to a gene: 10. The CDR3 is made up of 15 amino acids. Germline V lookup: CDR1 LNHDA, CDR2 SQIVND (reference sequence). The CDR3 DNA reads TGTGCCAGTAGTACGCGACGGACAGGGGGGATCGGCTACACCTTC. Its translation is CASSTRRTGGIGYTF.

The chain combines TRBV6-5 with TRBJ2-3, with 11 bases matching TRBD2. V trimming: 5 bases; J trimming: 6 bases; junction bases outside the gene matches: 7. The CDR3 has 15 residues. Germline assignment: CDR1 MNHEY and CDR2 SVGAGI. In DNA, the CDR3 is TGTGCCAGCAGTCCACTAGCGGGGGCGGCGGATACGCAGTATTTT. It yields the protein CASSPLAGAADTQYF.

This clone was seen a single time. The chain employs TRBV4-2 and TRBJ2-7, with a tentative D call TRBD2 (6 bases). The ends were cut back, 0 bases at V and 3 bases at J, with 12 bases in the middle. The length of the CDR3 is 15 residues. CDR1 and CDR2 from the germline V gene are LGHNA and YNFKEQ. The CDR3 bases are TGTGCCAGCAGCCAAGATCGGCAGGGAGGCTACGAGCAGTACTTC. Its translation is CASSQDRQGGYEQYF.

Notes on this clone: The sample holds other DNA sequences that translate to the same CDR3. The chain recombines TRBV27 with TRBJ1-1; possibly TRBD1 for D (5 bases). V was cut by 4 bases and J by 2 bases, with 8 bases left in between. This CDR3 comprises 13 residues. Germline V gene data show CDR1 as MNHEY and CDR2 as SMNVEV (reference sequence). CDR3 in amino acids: CASSWDSNTEAFF. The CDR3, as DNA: TGTGCCAGCAGTTGGGACTCTAACACTGAAGCTTTCTTT.

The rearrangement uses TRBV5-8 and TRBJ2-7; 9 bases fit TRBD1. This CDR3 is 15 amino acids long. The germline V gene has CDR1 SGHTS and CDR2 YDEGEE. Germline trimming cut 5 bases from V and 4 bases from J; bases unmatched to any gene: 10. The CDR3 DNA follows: TGTGCCAGCAGGAGAGTGGGACAGGGCCAATACGAGCAGTACTTC. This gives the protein CASRRVGQGQYEQYF.

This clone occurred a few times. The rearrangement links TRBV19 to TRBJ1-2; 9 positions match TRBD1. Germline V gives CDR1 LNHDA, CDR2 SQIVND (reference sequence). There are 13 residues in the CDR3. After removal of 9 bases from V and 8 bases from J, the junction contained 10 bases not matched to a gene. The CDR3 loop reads CASATTGGWGYTF. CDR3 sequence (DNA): TGTGCCAGCGCCACCACAGGGGGCTGGGGCTACACCTTC. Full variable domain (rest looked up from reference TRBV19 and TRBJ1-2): DGGITQSPKYLFRKEGQNVTLSCEQNLNHDAMYWYRQDPGQGLRLIYYSQIVNDFQKGDIAEGYSVSREKKESFPLTVTSAQKNPTAFYLCASATTGGWGYTFGSGTRLTVV.

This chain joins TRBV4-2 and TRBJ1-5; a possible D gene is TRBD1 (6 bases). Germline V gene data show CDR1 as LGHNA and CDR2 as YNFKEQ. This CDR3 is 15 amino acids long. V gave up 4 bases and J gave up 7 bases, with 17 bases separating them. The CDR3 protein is CASSPENRDEQPQHF. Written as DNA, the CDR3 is TGTGCCAGCAGCCCGGAGAACAGGGATGAACAGCCCCAGCATTTT.

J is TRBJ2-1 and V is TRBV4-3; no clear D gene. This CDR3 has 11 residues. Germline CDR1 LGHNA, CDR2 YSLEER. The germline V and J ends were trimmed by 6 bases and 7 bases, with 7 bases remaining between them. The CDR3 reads CASSSRNEQFF. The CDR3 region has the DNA TGCGCCAGCAGTTCCCGGAATGAGCAGTTCTTC.

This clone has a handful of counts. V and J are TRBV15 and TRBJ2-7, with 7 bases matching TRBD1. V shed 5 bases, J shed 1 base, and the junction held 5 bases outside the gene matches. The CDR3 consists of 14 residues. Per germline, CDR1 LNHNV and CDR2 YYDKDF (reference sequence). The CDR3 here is CATSPGDSSYEQYF. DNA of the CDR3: TGTGCCACCAGCCCCGGGGACAGTTCCTACGAGCAGTACTTC.

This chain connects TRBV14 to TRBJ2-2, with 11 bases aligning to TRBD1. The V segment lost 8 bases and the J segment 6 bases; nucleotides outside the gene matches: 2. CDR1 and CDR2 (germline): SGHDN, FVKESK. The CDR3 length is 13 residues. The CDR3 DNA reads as TGTGCCAGCGGACAGGGGGCCGCCGGGGAGCTGTTTTTT. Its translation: CASGQGAAGELFF.

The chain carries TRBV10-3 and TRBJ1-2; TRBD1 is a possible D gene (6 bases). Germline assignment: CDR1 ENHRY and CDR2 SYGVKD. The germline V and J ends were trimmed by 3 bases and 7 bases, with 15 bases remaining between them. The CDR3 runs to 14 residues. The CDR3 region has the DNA TGTGCCATCAGTGACCACGGGACAACCATTGGCTACACCTTC. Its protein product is CAISDHGTTIGYTF.

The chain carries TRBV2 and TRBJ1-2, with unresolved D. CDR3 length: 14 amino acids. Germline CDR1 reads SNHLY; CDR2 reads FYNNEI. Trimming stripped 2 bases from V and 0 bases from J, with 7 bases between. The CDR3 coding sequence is TGTGCCAGCAGTGAAATTAGCCCTAACTATGGCTACACCTTC. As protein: CASSEISPNYGYTF. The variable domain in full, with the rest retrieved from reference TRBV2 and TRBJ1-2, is EPEVTQTPSHQVTQMGQEVILRCVPISNHLYFYWYRQILGQKVEFLVSFYNNEISEKSEIFDDQFSVERPDGSNFTLKIRSTKLEDSAMYFCASSEISPNYGYTFGSGTRLTVV.

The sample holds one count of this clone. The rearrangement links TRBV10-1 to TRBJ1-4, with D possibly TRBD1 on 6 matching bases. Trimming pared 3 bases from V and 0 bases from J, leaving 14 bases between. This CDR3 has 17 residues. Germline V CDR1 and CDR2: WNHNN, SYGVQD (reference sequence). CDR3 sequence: CASSEGLPGATNEKLFF. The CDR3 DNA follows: TGCGCCAGCAGTGAAGGTTTACCAGGGGCAACTAATGAAAAACTGTTTTTT.

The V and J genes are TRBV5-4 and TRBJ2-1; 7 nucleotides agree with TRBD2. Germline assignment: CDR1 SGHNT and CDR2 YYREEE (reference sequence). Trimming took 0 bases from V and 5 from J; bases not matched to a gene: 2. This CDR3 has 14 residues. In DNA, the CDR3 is TGTGCCAGCAGCTTGGGGCGGGGGAACAATGAGCAGTTCTTC. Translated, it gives CASSLGRGNNEQFF.

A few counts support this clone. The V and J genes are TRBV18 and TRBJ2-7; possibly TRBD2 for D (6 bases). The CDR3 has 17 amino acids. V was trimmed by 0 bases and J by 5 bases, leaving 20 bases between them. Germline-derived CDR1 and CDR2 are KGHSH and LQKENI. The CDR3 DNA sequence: TGTGCCAGCTCACCACCGATCGGGAGTTTCCACGAGGACGAGCAGTACTTC. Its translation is CASSPPIGSFHEDEQYF.

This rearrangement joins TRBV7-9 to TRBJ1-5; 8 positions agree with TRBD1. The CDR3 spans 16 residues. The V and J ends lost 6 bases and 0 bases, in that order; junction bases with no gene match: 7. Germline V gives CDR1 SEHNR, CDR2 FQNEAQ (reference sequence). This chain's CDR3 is CASSPGQGYSNQPQHF. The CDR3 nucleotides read TGTGCCAGCAGTCCTGGACAGGGCTATAGCAATCAGCCCCAGCATTTT.

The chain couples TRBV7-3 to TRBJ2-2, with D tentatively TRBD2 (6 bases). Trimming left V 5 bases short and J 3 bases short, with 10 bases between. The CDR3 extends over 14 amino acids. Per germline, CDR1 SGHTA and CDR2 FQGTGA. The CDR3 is CASSPGTYTGELFF. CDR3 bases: TGTGCCAGCAGCCCAGGGACTTACACCGGGGAGCTGTTTTTT.

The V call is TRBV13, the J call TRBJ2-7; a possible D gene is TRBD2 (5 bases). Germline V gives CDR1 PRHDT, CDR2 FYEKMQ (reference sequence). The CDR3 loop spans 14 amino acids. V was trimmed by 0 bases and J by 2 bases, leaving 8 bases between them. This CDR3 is CASSLGAGPYEQYF. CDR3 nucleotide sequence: TGTGCCAGCAGCTTAGGGGCGGGCCCCTACGAGCAGTACTTC.

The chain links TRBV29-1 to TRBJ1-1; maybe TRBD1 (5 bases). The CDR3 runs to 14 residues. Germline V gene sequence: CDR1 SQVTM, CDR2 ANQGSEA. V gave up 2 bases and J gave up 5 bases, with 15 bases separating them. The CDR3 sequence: CSVELAGRRTEAFF. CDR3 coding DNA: TGCAGCGTTGAACTGGCAGGGCGACGTACTGAAGCTTTCTTT.

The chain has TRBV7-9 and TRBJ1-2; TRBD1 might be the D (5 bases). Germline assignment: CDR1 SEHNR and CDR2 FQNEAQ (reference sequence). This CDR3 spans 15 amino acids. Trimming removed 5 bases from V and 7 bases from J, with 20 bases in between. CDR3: CASSPKSAGIGGYTF. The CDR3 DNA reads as TGTGCCAGCAGCCCCAAAAGTGCAGGGATAGGTGGCTACACCTTC.